The clone carrying this T cell receptor (beta chain) was counted only a few times. Its antigen remains unknown. This sample is drawn from a study of cytomegalovirus exposure and HLA in healthy donors. Findings of the study overall: Most TCR sequences were seen very rarely across donors, but some public TCRs occurred in many. With high specificity and sensitivity, the classifier reportedly diagnosed cytomegalovirus status. Under in vitro conditions, a few CMV-associated chains were confirmed as specific for CMV antigens.

Trimming shortened V by 0 bases and J by 2 bases, and 4 bases separated the two germline ends. There are 12 residues in the CDR3. The germline CDR1 and CDR2 sequences are SQVTM and ANQGSEA. Profiling relied on immunoSEQ multiplex PCR, and the TCRdb table lists in-frame clones only, not all of them. Altogether 150,000 or so clones are present, 94% being singletons, with the ten largest covering 1.5% to 2%. The donors were members of the validation cohort, which comprised 120 subjects and was separate from the first cohort of 730 or so subjects. This TCR came from a man between 18 and 29 years old in good health and CMV-seropositive. The V gene is TRBV29-1, the J gene TRBJ2-5, with D hard to call. The source material was PBMCs. CDR3 nucleotides: TGCAGCGTTGAAGATCAGCAAGAGACCCAGTACTTC. Translated, it gives CSVEDQQETQYF.